This T cell receptor (beta chain) was sequenced in a study of long-term antiretroviral therapy in people with HIV. Samples were assayed with immunoSEQ v3.0 at survey level. In sequencing, about 35,000-50,000 T-cell genomes per sample were targeted. Generated by immunoSEQ multiplex PCR, the TCRdb table keeps only in-frame clones and is missing some. Of roughly 20,000 clones in the sample, roughly three quarters were seen once. The V end was cut by 1 base, the J end by 1 base, with 5 bases between. Germline CDR1 and CDR2: SGHKS and YYEKEE (reference sequence). The CDR3 is 13 amino acids. The source is a woman aged 40 to 49 with HIV. The sequencing here drew on unsorted PBMCs, taken 2.3 years after starting antiretroviral therapy. The rearrangement links TRBV5-5 to TRBJ1-1; D is unresolved. The CDR3 DNA reads TGTGCCAGCAGCTTGCCTCGGAACACTGAAGCTTTCTTT. It codes for CASSLPRNTEAFF.